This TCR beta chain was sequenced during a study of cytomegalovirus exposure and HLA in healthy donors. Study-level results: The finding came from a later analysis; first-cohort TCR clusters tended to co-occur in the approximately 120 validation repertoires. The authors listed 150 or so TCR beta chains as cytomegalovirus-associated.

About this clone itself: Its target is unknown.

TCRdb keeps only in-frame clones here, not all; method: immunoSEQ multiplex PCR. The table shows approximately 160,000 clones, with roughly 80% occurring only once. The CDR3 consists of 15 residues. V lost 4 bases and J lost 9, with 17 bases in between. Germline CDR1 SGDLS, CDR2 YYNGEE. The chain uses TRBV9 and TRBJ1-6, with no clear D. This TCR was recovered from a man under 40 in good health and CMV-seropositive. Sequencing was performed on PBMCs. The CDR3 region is CASSPREGFTSPLHF. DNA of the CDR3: TGTGCCAGCAGCCCCCGGGAAGGCTTTACTTCACCCCTCCACTTT.